This T cell receptor (beta chain) came from a study of human thymus T cells. Resections that were taken during corrective heart surgery supplied the thymus tissue. This clone was seen a single time. The V gene lost 1 base and the J gene lost 6 bases, with 13 bases spanning the gap. This CDR3 spans 14 amino acids. Germline V gene lookup returns CDR1 SGHAT and CDR2 FQNNGV. The method was immunoSEQ multiplex PCR; TCRdb's version includes in-frame clones alone and lacks a portion of them. The sample has fewer than 90,000 clones; just over 95% are singletons. V gene TRBV11-2 combines with J gene TRBJ2-7, with TRBD1 as a possible D gene (5 bases). Sequenced: thymus tissue. The receptor comes from a boy under two years old with a congenital heart defect but otherwise immunologically healthy. CDR3 DNA sequence: TGTGCCAGCAGCTTAGCAAGGGGCATGGGCGAGCAGTACTTC. Translated, it gives CASSLARGMGEQYF.